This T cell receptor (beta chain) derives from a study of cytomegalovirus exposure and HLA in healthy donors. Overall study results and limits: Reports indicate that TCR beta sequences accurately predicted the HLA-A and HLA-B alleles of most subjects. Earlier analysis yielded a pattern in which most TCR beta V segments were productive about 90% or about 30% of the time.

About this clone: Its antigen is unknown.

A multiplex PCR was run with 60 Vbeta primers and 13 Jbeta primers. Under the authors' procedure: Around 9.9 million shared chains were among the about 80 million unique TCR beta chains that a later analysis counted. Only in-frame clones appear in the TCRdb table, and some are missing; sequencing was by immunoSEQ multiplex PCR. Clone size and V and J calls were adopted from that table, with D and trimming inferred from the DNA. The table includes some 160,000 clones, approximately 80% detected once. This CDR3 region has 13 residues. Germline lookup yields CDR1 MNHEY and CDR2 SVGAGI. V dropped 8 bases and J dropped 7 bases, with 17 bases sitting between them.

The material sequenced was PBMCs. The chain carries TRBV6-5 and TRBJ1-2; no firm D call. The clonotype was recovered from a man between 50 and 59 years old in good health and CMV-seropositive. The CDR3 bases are TGTGCCAGCTCCCTTGATAGGACTTCTGGCTACACCTTC. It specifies CASSLDRTSGYTF.